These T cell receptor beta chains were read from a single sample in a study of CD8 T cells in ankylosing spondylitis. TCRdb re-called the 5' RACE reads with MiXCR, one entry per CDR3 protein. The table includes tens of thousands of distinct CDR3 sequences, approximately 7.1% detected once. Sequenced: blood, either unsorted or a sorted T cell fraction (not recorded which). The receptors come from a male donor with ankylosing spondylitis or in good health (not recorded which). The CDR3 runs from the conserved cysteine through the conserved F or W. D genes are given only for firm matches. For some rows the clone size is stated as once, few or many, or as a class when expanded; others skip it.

CDR3nt: TGCAGTACTGGTGGGCATGGAATCTCAGATACGCAGTATTTT; CDR3aa: CSTGGHGISDTQYF; abundance: once; j_gene: TRBJ2-3; d_gene: .; v_gene: TRBV20-1
CDR3nt: TGTGCCAGCAGCTTGGGCGGGACGGTGACAGATACGCAGTATTTT; CDR3aa: CASSLGGTVTDTQYF; abundance: many; j_gene: TRBJ2-3; d_gene: .; v_gene: TRBV5-7
CDR3nt: TGTGCCAGCAGCAACGGGCAGACCCAGTACTTC; CDR3aa: CASSNGQTQYF; abundance: .; j_gene: TRBJ2-5; d_gene: .; v_gene: TRBV11-2
CDR3nt: TGCAGCGTGGCGGGACAGGGCGGTGGCTACACCTTC; CDR3aa: CSVAGQGGGYTF; abundance: many; j_gene: TRBJ1-2; d_gene: TRBD1; v_gene: TRBV29-1
CDR3nt: TGTGCCAGCAGTCCGGGAGGGACCCAGTACTTC; CDR3aa: CASSPGGTQYF; abundance: many; j_gene: TRBJ2-5; d_gene: TRBD2; v_gene: TRBV6-5
CDR3nt: TGCAGTGCCGAGACCACAGATACGCAGTATTTT; CDR3aa: CSAETTDTQYF; abundance: many; j_gene: TRBJ2-3; d_gene: .; v_gene: TRBV20-1
CDR3nt: TGTGCCAGCAGCCGGTTCAGCGGGAGTTCTACAGATACGCAGTATTTT; CDR3aa: CASSRFSGSSTDTQYF; abundance: many; j_gene: TRBJ2-3; d_gene: TRBD2; v_gene: TRBV7-2
CDR3nt: TGTGCCAGCAGCGGCCTGGGTAGCGGGAGAGGTAATGAGCAGTTCTTC; CDR3aa: CASSGLGSGRGNEQFF; abundance: many; j_gene: TRBJ2-1; d_gene: TRBD2; v_gene: TRBV9
CDR3nt: TGTGCCAGCAGCTTACCCAGTGCTGTGCAGTACTTC; CDR3aa: CASSLPSAVQYF; abundance: many; j_gene: TRBJ2-7; d_gene: .; v_gene: TRBV7-2
CDR3nt: TGCAGCGCTTCGGAGGGAGGGAGAGATACGCAGTATTTT; CDR3aa: CSASEGGRDTQYF; abundance: many; j_gene: TRBJ2-3; d_gene: TRBD2; v_gene: TRBV29-1
CDR3nt: TGTGCCAGCAGCTTAGACTCCGGGGAGCTGTTTTTT; CDR3aa: CASSLDSGELFF; abundance: many; j_gene: TRBJ2-2; d_gene: .; v_gene: TRBV7-2
CDR3nt: TGTGCCAGTAGCGCCCAGACTAGCGGGAGCTACAATGAGCAGTTCTTC; CDR3aa: CASSAQTSGSYNEQFF; abundance: many; j_gene: TRBJ2-1; d_gene: TRBD2; v_gene: TRBV19
CDR3nt: TGTGCCAGCAGCTTAGCGAACAGACTAGCGGGATTCAGAAAGACCCAGTACTTC; CDR3aa: CASSLANRLAGFRKTQYF; abundance: many; j_gene: TRBJ2-5; d_gene: TRBD2; v_gene: TRBV7-8
CDR3nt: TGCAGTGCTAGCCACCCGAAGGGTTATGAGCAGTACTTC; CDR3aa: CSASHPKGYEQYF; abundance: many; j_gene: TRBJ2-7; d_gene: .; v_gene: TRBV20-1
CDR3nt: TGTGCCAGCTCTCTCACTAGCGGGAAGGGGAATGAGCAGTTCTTC; CDR3aa: CASSLTSGKGNEQFF; abundance: many; j_gene: TRBJ2-1; d_gene: TRBD2; v_gene: TRBV12-3/TRBV12-4
CDR3nt: TGCGCCAGCAGTGTCTCCTCCATCAACACTGAAGCTTTCTTT; CDR3aa: CASSVSSINTEAFF; abundance: many; j_gene: TRBJ1-1; d_gene: .; v_gene: TRBV10-2
CDR3nt: TGTGCCAGCAGTTACTCCCCAGGGCGTGGGGAGCTGTTTTTT; CDR3aa: CASSYSPGRGELFF; abundance: many; j_gene: TRBJ2-2; d_gene: .; v_gene: TRBV6-5
CDR3nt: TGCAGTGCTTTTTTAGGGCAGGGGATTTACAATGAGCAGTTCTTC; CDR3aa: CSAFLGQGIYNEQFF; abundance: .; j_gene: TRBJ2-1; d_gene: .; v_gene: TRBV20-1
CDR3nt: TGTGCCAGCAGTTATGGAAGCAGCTATGGCTACACCTTC; CDR3aa: CASSYGSSYGYTF; abundance: many; j_gene: TRBJ1-2; d_gene: .; v_gene: TRBV12-3/TRBV12-4
CDR3nt: TGTGCCACCAGTGATTTTCGTCGTTTGGATACGCAGTATTTT; CDR3aa: CATSDFRRLDTQYF; abundance: .; j_gene: TRBJ2-3; d_gene: .; v_gene: TRBV24-1
CDR3nt: TGCAGTGCTGACGAGGTCTCCTCCTACGAGCAGTACTTC; CDR3aa: CSADEVSSYEQYF; abundance: many; j_gene: TRBJ2-7; d_gene: .; v_gene: TRBV20-1
CDR3nt: TGCGCCAGCAGCTCGGAAGGGTCTGGAAACACCATATATTTT; CDR3aa: CASSSEGSGNTIYF; abundance: many; j_gene: TRBJ1-3; d_gene: .; v_gene: TRBV5-1
CDR3nt: TGTGCCAGCAGTCCAGCCCATGTCAATGAGCAGTTCTTC; CDR3aa: CASSPAHVNEQFF; abundance: medium-sized; j_gene: TRBJ2-1; d_gene: .; v_gene: TRBV27
CDR3nt: TGTGCCAGCAGACCCCCGGGTCTAACGGCCAGGCAGTTCTTC; CDR3aa: CASRPPGLTARQFF; abundance: many; j_gene: TRBJ2-1; d_gene: .; v_gene: TRBV27
CDR3nt: TGTGCCAGCAGCAAAAGACTAGCGAGTACAACAGATACGCAGTATTTT; CDR3aa: CASSKRLASTTDTQYF; abundance: many; j_gene: TRBJ2-3; d_gene: TRBD2; v_gene: TRBV7-2
CDR3nt: TGTGCCAGCTCACCGGGACAGGGTGGATCACCCCTCCACTTT; CDR3aa: CASSPGQGGSPLHF; abundance: .; j_gene: TRBJ1-6; d_gene: TRBD1; v_gene: TRBV18
CDR3nt: TGTGCCAGCAGTTATAACGGGGCCTACAATGAGCAGTTCTTC; CDR3aa: CASSYNGAYNEQFF; abundance: medium-sized; j_gene: TRBJ2-1; d_gene: .; v_gene: TRBV6-6
CDR3nt: TGTGCCAGCAGCCTTGAGGTTTTGTCACCCCTCCACTTT; CDR3aa: CASSLEVLSPLHF; abundance: many; j_gene: TRBJ1-6; d_gene: .; v_gene: TRBV28
CDR3nt: TGTGCCAGCAGTGATACTCCGGGACTAGCGGGAGGGGATGAGCAGTTCTTC; CDR3aa: CASSDTPGLAGGDEQFF; abundance: many; j_gene: TRBJ2-1; d_gene: TRBD2; v_gene: TRBV2
CDR3nt: TGCAGTGCTAGGTGGGGCAGGACTAACACCGGGGAGCTGTTTTTT; CDR3aa: CSARWGRTNTGELFF; abundance: few; j_gene: TRBJ2-2; d_gene: .; v_gene: TRBV20-1
CDR3nt: TGCAGTCAGGCATCTAGCGGGCAATCCTACAATGAGCAGTTCTTC; CDR3aa: CSQASSGQSYNEQFF; abundance: many; j_gene: TRBJ2-1; d_gene: TRBD2; v_gene: TRBV20-1
CDR3nt: TGTGCCAGCAGCCCCCAGGAGGTTCCGTTCGGGGAGGAGCAGTTCTTC; CDR3aa: CASSPQEVPFGEEQFF; abundance: many; j_gene: TRBJ2-1; d_gene: .; v_gene: TRBV7-9
CDR3nt: TGCGCCAGCAGCTTGGCCCTTGGAGGTGACGCCGGGGAGCTGTTTTTT; CDR3aa: CASSLALGGDAGELFF; abundance: many; j_gene: TRBJ2-2; d_gene: .; v_gene: TRBV5-1
CDR3nt: TGTACCATCAGTCCGGCTAGCGGGAGATCCTCGAGCTCCTACAATGAGCAGTTCTTC; CDR3aa: CTISPASGRSSSSYNEQFF; abundance: .; j_gene: TRBJ2-1; d_gene: TRBD2; v_gene: TRBV10-3
CDR3nt: TGCGCCAGCAGCCCACTACCGGGACAGACGGTTAGTAACTATGGCTACACCTTC; CDR3aa: CASSPLPGQTVSNYGYTF; abundance: many; j_gene: TRBJ1-2; d_gene: TRBD1; v_gene: TRBV4-1
CDR3nt: TGCGCCAGCAGCAGCGGGACCGGTGACCCCCGTGGCTACACCTTC; CDR3aa: CASSSGTGDPRGYTF; abundance: medium-sized; j_gene: TRBJ1-2; d_gene: .; v_gene: TRBV5-1
CDR3nt: TGCAGTGGTGGCCAGGCTAGCGGGATGACAGATACGCAGTATTTT; CDR3aa: CSGGQASGMTDTQYF; abundance: .; j_gene: TRBJ2-3; d_gene: TRBD2; v_gene: TRBV20-1
CDR3nt: TGTGCCAGCAGTTTAGGGGTGACAGGGAACGAGCAGTACTTC; CDR3aa: CASSLGVTGNEQYF; abundance: few; j_gene: TRBJ2-7; d_gene: TRBD1; v_gene: TRBV12-3/TRBV12-4